These 20 T cell receptor beta chains came from one sample sequenced in a study of shared clonotypes between healthy human individuals (dated by TCRdb to about 2020). Library construction relied on the immunoSEQ multiplex PCR assay. TCRdb holds this immuneACCESS table with in-frame rearrangements only. Some clones are missing; in checked studies, unresolved V genes explain under half, and the rest has no known cause. Across this sample there are 780,000 or so clones, with about two thirds seen only once. The ten largest clones take up approximately 1.7% of the sample. The sequenced material came from memory CD4+ T cells sorted from blood. This specimen's cell subset or site label, interpreted: CD45RA-negative fraction. These TCRs come from a woman in her 30s in good health.

The V and J genes are TRBV2 and TRBJ1-4; no definite D call. Trimming took 7 bases from V and 8 from J, leaving 14 bases between them. This CDR3 has 13 residues. Germline V lookup: CDR1 SNHLY, CDR2 FYNNEI. The CDR3 region is CASNGGLPEKLFF. The DNA for the CDR3 is TGTGCCAGCAACGGAGGGTTGCCCGAAAAACTGTTTTTT.

The chain joins TRBV25-1 to TRBJ2-3, with TRBD1 as a possible D gene (5 bases). Trimming left V 2 bases short and J 1 base short, with 16 bases between. CDR1 is MGHDK and CDR2 is SYGVNS in the germline V gene. The CDR3 totals 17 residues. As DNA, the CDR3 is TGTGCCAGCAGTGAAGTCCTTGGGTCCAGGGGCACAGATACGCAGTATTTT. Protein product: CASSEVLGSRGTDTQYF.

The chain joins TRBV6-4 to TRBJ1-1, with D unclear. The V end was cut by 0 bases, the J end by 1 base, with 6 bases between. Per germline, CDR1 MRHNA and CDR2 SNTAGT. The CDR3 is 14 residues long. The CDR3 nucleotides are TGTGCCAGCAGTGACTCCGGCAGGAACACTGAAGCTTTCTTT. Residues: CASSDSGRNTEAFF.

This clone was picked up many times. The sample holds other DNA sequences that translate to the same CDR3. The chain recombines TRBV28 with TRBJ2-7, with 7 bases fitting TRBD1. The CDR3 runs to 14 residues. V shed 6 bases and J 4 bases; nucleotides not matched to a gene: 9. Germline lookup yields CDR1 MDHEN and CDR2 SYDVKM. The CDR3 reads CASRRDSLLYEQYF. In nucleotides, the CDR3 is TGTGCCAGCAGACGGGACAGTTTACTTTACGAGCAGTACTTC.

This chain uses TRBV6-1 with TRBJ2-5; D tentatively reads TRBD1 or TRBD2 (5 bases each). Trimming stripped 8 bases from V and 2 bases from J, with 18 bases between. CDR1 is MNHNS and CDR2 is SASEGT in the germline V gene. The CDR3 consists of 15 residues. The DNA for the CDR3 is TGTGCCAGCCTAAAGGGGAGAACAGGTCAAGAGACCCAGTACTTC. Its translation is CASLKGRTGQETQYF.

The rearrangement uses TRBV7-3 and TRBJ2-2, with TRBD2 matching over 10 bases. The CDR3 covers 18 residues. Per germline, CDR1 SGHTA and CDR2 FQGTGA. V lost 5 bases, J lost 4 bases, and 13 bases stayed unmatched. The DNA for the CDR3 is TGTGCCAGCAGCCAATGGGCTAGCGGGAGTCGTAGCACCGGGGAGCTGTTTTTT. Its protein is CASSQWASGSRSTGELFF.

This chain uses TRBV7-8 with TRBJ2-2; 11 bases fit TRBD2. V shed 5 bases and J 6 bases; nucleotides not matched to a gene: 5. CDR3 size: 15 residues. Germline values: CDR1 SGHVS, CDR2 FQNEAQ. CDR3 loop: CASSPRLAGPGELFF. The CDR3 DNA reads TGTGCCAGCAGCCCCCGACTAGCGGGACCCGGGGAGCTGTTTTTT.

The gene calls are TRBV15 and TRBJ2-1; tentative D call: TRBD2 (6 bases). V was clipped by 5 bases and J by 5 bases, with 16 bases between them. The CDR3 loop spans 15 amino acids. Per the germline V gene, CDR1 is LNHNV and CDR2 is YYDKDF (reference sequence). The CDR3 loop reads CATSPRPSVDNEQFF. DNA for the CDR3: TGTGCCACCAGCCCCCGTCCTAGCGTAGACAATGAGCAGTTCTTC.

This clone is a singleton in its sample. The genes are TRBV2 and TRBJ2-2; 7 bases align to TRBD1. This CDR3 is built from 15 residues. Germline CDR1 SNHLY, CDR2 FYNNEI. Unmatched junction bases numbered 4, after V lost 3 bases and J lost 3 bases. CDR3 sequence: CASSDTDRYTGELFF. As DNA, the CDR3 is TGTGCCAGCAGTGACACGGACAGGTACACCGGGGAGCTGTTTTTT.

This chain uses TRBV30 with TRBJ2-5; 7 bases fit TRBD1. This CDR3 region has 14 residues. Germline loops: CDR1 GTSNPN, CDR2 SVGIG (reference sequence). Losses at the gene ends were 4 bases for V and 5 bases for J; bases not matched to a gene: 10. Here the CDR3 reads CAWKRGHLFETQYF. Written as DNA, the CDR3 is TGTGCCTGGAAGAGGGGGCATCTTTTCGAGACCCAGTACTTC.

This clone was seen a handful of times. The same CDR3 also results from other DNA sequences found in this sample. The chain employs TRBV27 and TRBJ2-7; TRBD2 matches 15 bases. Germline-derived CDR1 and CDR2 are MNHEY and SMNVEV (reference sequence). CDR3 length: 14 residues. The ends lost 5 bases at V and 6 bases at J; junction bases unmatched: 2. The CDR3 protein is CASSTGLAGGEQYF. In DNA, the CDR3 is TGTGCCAGCAGTACGGGACTAGCGGGAGGCGAGCAGTACTTC.

V gene TRBV11-3 combines with J gene TRBJ2-2; D not certain. Germline V lookup: CDR1 SGHNT, CDR2 YENEEA. CDR3 size: 14 residues. V shed 5 bases and J shed 9 bases, with 16 bases lying between them. CDR3 amino acids: CASSPQGLDRELFF. The CDR3 DNA sequence: TGTGCCAGCAGCCCCCAAGGCCTAGACCGGGAGCTGTTTTTT.

The DNA for the CDR3 is TGTGCCAGCAGTGAAGCACTAGCGGTCCAAGAGACCCAGTACTTC. Translation gives CASSEALAVQETQYF. V and J are TRBV6-1 and TRBJ2-5, with 8 positions matching TRBD2. The CDR3 is 15 amino acids. J was trimmed by 1 base and V by 0 bases; bases with no gene match: 1. Germline V gene sequence: CDR1 MNHNS, CDR2 SASEGT.

The chain couples TRBV28 to TRBJ1-4; D is unresolved. CDR1 MDHEN and CDR2 SYDVKM come from the germline V gene. The V gene lost 7 bases and the J gene lost 6 bases, with 18 bases spanning the gap. The CDR3 consists of 15 residues. The CDR3 loop reads CASNKDGAEDEKLFF. The CDR3 bases are TGTGCCAGCAATAAAGACGGTGCCGAGGATGAAAAACTGTTTTTT.

This chain uses TRBV28 with TRBJ2-2; 11 nucleotides line up with TRBD2. The germline gives CDR1 MDHEN, CDR2 SYDVKM. This CDR3 has 14 residues. V was pared by 6 bases and J by 6 bases, with 3 bases of the junction left unmatched. CDR3: CASSTSGSAGELFF. The CDR3 DNA reads as TGTGCCAGCAGCACTAGCGGGAGCGCCGGGGAGCTGTTTTTT.

This clone occurred once. The chain combines TRBV19 with TRBJ1-5; the D is unclear. The CDR3 extends over 13 amino acids. CDR1 LNHDA and CDR2 SQIVND come from the germline V gene (reference sequence). Trimming removed 5 bases from V and 6 bases from J, with 11 bases in between. CDR3 loop: CASSPGITQPQHF. In DNA form, the CDR3 reads TGTGCCAGTAGTCCCGGAATTACTCAGCCCCAGCATTTT.

This clone was found many times. V is TRBV7-2 and J is TRBJ1-6; 9 bases match TRBD1. The germline V gene has CDR1 SGHTA and CDR2 FQGNSA. The CDR3 has 16 residues. V shed 5 bases and J 14 bases; nucleotides not matched to a gene: 16. As DNA, the CDR3 is TGTGCCAGCAGCCCCGCCGGGACAGGGCCGGGCAGAACCCTCCACTTT. Encoded protein: CASSPAGTGPGRTLHF.

This clone appeared a few times. This chain links TRBV10-2 with TRBJ2-7; 11 nucleotides agree with TRBD2. Germline CDR1 reads WSHSY; CDR2 reads SAAADI. J lost 3 bases, V lost 6 bases, and 1 base had no gene match. The CDR3 length is 13 residues. The CDR3 loop reads CASSGLAGYEQYF. The DNA for the CDR3 is TGCGCCAGCAGCGGACTAGCGGGCTACGAGCAGTACTTC.

The chain links TRBV2 to TRBJ1-3; D unclear. CDR3 size: 14 residues. Trimming stripped 4 bases from V and 4 bases from J, with 11 bases between. Germline CDR1 SNHLY, CDR2 FYNNEI. CDR3 nucleotides: TGTGCCAGCAGTGTGGAGGGTACAGGAAACACCATATATTTT. It specifies CASSVEGTGNTIYF.

The V and J genes are TRBV25-1 and TRBJ2-7; D possibly corresponds to TRBD1 (5 bases). The ends were cut back, 3 bases at V and 7 bases at J, with 10 bases in the middle. CDR1 is MGHDK and CDR2 is SYGVNS in the germline V gene. The length of the CDR3 is 12 residues. The CDR3 here is CASSEGLGEQYF. As DNA, the CDR3 is TGTGCCAGCAGTGAGGGGCTGGGGGAGCAGTACTTC.